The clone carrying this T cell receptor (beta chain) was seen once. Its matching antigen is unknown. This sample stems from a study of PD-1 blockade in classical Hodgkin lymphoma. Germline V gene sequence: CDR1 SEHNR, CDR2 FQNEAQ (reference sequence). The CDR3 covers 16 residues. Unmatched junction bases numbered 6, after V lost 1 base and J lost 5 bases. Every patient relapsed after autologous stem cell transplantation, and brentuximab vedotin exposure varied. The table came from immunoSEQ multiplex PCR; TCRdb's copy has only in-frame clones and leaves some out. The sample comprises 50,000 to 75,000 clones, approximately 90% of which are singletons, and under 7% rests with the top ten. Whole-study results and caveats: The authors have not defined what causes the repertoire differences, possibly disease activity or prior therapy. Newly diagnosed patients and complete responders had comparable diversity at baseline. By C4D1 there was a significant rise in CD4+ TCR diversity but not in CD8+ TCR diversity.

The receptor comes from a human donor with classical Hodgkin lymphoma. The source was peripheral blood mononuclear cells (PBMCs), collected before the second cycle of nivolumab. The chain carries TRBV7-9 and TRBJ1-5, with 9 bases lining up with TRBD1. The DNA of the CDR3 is TGTGCCAGCAGCTTAGGGGGGACAGGGTTAGATCAGCCCCAGCATTTT. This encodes CASSLGGTGLDQPQHF.